This TCR beta chain was recovered during a study of blood T cell repertoires in COVID-19. Assay used: immunoSEQ multiplex PCR; TCRdb lists only in-frame clones, some missing. The sample lists fewer than 25,000 clones, roughly nine tenths occurring once. Germline V gene sequence: CDR1 SGHTA, CDR2 FQGNSA. V was shortened by 0 bases and J by 2 bases, with 11 bases between the two germline ends. The CDR3 runs to 15 residues. This receptor was obtained from a human donor in a cohort sampled during active COVID-19. Sequenced input: peripheral blood. The V and J genes are TRBV7-2 and TRBJ2-7, with D maybe TRBD2 (6 bases). DNA for the CDR3: TGTGCCAGCAGCTTAGCCGGGACTGTAGCCTACGAGCAGTACTTC. Its protein product is CASSLAGTVAYEQYF.